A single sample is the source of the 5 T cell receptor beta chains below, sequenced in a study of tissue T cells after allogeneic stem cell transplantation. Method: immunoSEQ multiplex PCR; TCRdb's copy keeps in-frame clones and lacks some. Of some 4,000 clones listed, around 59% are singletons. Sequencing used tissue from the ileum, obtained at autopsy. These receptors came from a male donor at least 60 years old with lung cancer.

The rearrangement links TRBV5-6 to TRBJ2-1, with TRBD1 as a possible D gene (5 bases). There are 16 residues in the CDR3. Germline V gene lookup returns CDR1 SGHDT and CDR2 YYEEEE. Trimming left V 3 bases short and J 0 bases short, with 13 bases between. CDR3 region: CASSSIQGSSYNEQFF. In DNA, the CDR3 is TGTGCCAGCAGCTCGATCCAGGGCAGCTCCTACAATGAGCAGTTCTTC. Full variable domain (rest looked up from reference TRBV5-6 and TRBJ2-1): DAGVTQSPTHLIKTRGQQVTLRCSPKSGHDTVSWYQQALGQGPQFIFQYYEEEERQRGNFPDRFSGHQFPNYSSELNVNALLLGDSALYLCASSSIQGSSYNEQFFGPGTRLTVL.

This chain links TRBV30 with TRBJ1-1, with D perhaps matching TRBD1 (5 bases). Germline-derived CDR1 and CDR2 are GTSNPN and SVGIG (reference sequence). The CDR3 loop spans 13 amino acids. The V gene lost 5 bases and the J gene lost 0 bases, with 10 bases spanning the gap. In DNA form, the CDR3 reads TGTGCCTGGTCCAGGACAATGAACACTGAAGCTTTCTTT. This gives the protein CAWSRTMNTEAFF.

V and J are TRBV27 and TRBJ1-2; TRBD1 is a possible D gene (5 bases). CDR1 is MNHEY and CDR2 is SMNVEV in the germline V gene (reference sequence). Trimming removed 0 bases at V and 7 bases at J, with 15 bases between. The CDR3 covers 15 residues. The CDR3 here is CASSLSSPQDVGYTF. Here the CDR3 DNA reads TGTGCCAGCAGTTTATCTAGCCCACAGGATGTTGGCTACACCTTC.

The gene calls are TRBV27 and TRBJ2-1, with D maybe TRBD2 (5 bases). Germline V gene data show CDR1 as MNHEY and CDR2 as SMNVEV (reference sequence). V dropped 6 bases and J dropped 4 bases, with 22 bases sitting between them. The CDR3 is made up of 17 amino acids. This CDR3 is CASRRSPMVASYNEQFF. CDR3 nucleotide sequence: TGTGCCAGCAGACGATCGCCTATGGTAGCGAGTTACAATGAGCAGTTCTTC.

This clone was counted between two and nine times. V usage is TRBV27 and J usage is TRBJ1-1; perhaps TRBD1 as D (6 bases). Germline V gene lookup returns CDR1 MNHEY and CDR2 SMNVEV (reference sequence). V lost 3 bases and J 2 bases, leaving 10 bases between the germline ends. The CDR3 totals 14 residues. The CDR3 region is CASSFHRANTEAFF. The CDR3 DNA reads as TGTGCCAGCAGTTTTCACAGGGCTAACACTGAAGCTTTCTTT.